This T cell receptor beta chain was found in a study of T-cell memory formation after mild COVID-19. Findings and caveats of the study: Clones contracting across day 15 to 85 had a balanced CD4/CD8 profile; later expanding clones leaned CD4+.

TCRdb re-called the 5' RACE reads through MiXCR, storing one row per CDR3 protein. The table lists 300,000 or so distinct CDR3 sequences, 15% to 20% of them singletons. This clonotype was detected many times. Its antigen is unidentified. The germline gene is not matched at one end of the junction; a read error may be the cause. The TCR sequence derives from a man younger than 30 who had mild COVID-19 (a few samples of this study predate the infection). Cell type and time point are not known. Sequenced input: PBMCs or a T cell subset sorted from them (not recorded which).

The CDR3 nucleotides read TGTGCTAGCAGCCTACAGGGGGCCCCCACAGATACGCAGTATTTT. This gives the protein CASSLQGAPTDTQYF. The chain employs TRBV7-7 and TRBJ2-3, with 9 bases aligning to TRBD1. The CDR3 has 15 residues. Germline V gives CDR1 SSHAT, CDR2 FNYEAQ (reference sequence).